Below are 31 T cell receptor beta chains sequenced from a single sample in a study of cytomegalovirus exposure and HLA in healthy donors. The PCR had 60 Vbeta and 13 Jbeta primers. TCRdb's table, derived via immunoSEQ multiplex PCR, lists solely in-frame clones and lacks some. The sample lists about 140,000 clones, 70% occurring once. Sequenced input: PBMCs. The receptors come from a woman aged 60 to 75 in good health and CMV-seropositive.

The genes are TRBV15 and TRBJ1-1; 8 positions match TRBD1. From germline, CDR1 is LNHNV and CDR2 YYDKDF (reference sequence). Trimming took 8 bases from V and 2 from J; bases not matched to a gene: 4. This CDR3 has 13 residues. The CDR3 coding sequence is TGTGCCACCGCGACAGGGGCAAACACTGAAGCTTTCTTT. This translates into CATATGANTEAFF.

The chain has TRBV5-4 and TRBJ2-3; a weak D match, TRBD2 (6 bases). Looked up from germline, CDR1 is SGHNT and CDR2 is YYREEE (reference sequence). This CDR3 has 15 amino acids. V lost 10 bases, J lost 1 base, and 19 bases lay in between. The CDR3 DNA reads as TGTGCCGGAGGGGATGGCGGGATTGGCACAGATACGCAGTATTTT. Protein product: CAGGDGGIGTDTQYF.

The chain recombines TRBV5-1 with TRBJ2-1; weak D call: TRBD2 (5 bases). The CDR3 has 15 residues. CDR1 SGHRS and CDR2 YFSETQ come from the germline V gene. V lost 6 bases and J lost 0, with 13 bases in between. DNA of the CDR3: TGCGCCAGCAAGGTGGACTCAAGCTCCTACAATGAGCAGTTCTTC. Translating it yields CASKVDSSSYNEQFF.

This chain links TRBV10-1 with TRBJ2-5; no reliable D call. Trimming took 4 bases from V and 7 from J, leaving 10 bases between them. Germline V gene data show CDR1 as WNHNN and CDR2 as SYGVQD (reference sequence). The CDR3 contains 12 residues. Written as DNA, the CDR3 is TGCGCCAGCAGTGGCCTAGGTGGGACCCAGTACTTC. This translates into CASSGLGGTQYF.

CDR3: CASSTASGDYGYTF. The DNA for the CDR3 is TGCGCCAGCAGCACCGCGTCGGGGGACTATGGCTACACCTTC. V usage is TRBV5-1 and J usage is TRBJ1-2, with TRBD1 as a possible D gene (5 bases). With 4 bases removed from V and 3 bases from J, the gap between germline ends came to 13 bases. The CDR3 is 14 amino acids. From germline, CDR1 is SGHRS and CDR2 YFSETQ.

This clone has only a few counts. The chain employs TRBV7-3 and TRBJ1-1; no reliable D call. Trimming pared 5 bases from V and 3 bases from J, leaving 13 bases between. The CDR3 extends over 14 amino acids. CDR1 and CDR2 from the germline V gene are SGHTA and FQGTGA. CDR3 nucleotides: TGTGCCAGCAGCCCCGGCAGTCTAGACACTGAAGCTTTCTTT. Its protein product is CASSPGSLDTEAFF.

This clone was seen only a few times. CDR3: CAIGYRDRAQPQHF. The CDR3 DNA follows: TGTGCCATCGGATACCGGGACAGGGCTCAGCCCCAGCATTTT. This chain links TRBV10-3 with TRBJ1-5; TRBD1 aligns across 9 bases. The CDR3 loop spans 14 amino acids. Per germline, CDR1 ENHRY and CDR2 SYGVKD. V lost 8 bases and J lost 6; bases outside the gene matches: 8.

In regard to this clone: The junction does not match germline at one end; this may be a read error. The rearrangement uses TRBV5-6 and TRBJ2-1, with D perhaps TRBD1 (6 bases). Germline values: CDR1 SGHDT, CDR2 YYEEEE. The CDR3 covers 13 residues. DNA for the CDR3: TGTGCCAGCTGCTTGCCACAGGGTGTTGAGCAGTTCTTC. This codes for CASCLPQGVEQFF.

This chain links TRBV4-2 with TRBJ2-5, with 8 bases matching TRBD1. CDR1 and CDR2 from the germline V gene are LGHNA and YNFKEQ. The CDR3 length is 15 residues. Trimming took 4 bases from V and 4 from J; bases not matched to a gene: 8. The CDR3 spells CASSRDRGLGETQYF. CDR3 sequence (DNA): TGTGCCAGCAGCCGAGACAGGGGATTGGGAGAGACCCAGTACTTC.

This rearrangement joins TRBV7-8 to TRBJ2-1; TRBD2 matches 11 bases. Losses at the gene ends were 2 bases for V and 8 bases for J; bases not matched to a gene: 8. This CDR3 is built from 16 residues. Per the germline V gene, CDR1 is SGHVS and CDR2 is FQNEAQ. In DNA form, the CDR3 reads TGTGCCAGCAGCTTAAAACTAGCGGGAGTTACGGATGAGCAGTTCTTC. The encoded protein is CASSLKLAGVTDEQFF.

The chain employs TRBV19 and TRBJ2-7, with D maybe TRBD1 (6 bases). Germline V gives CDR1 LNHDA, CDR2 SQIVND (reference sequence). This CDR3 region has 15 residues. The germline V and J ends were trimmed by 5 bases and 2 bases, with 16 bases remaining between them. The CDR3, as DNA: TGTGCCAGTAGTCATCGACAGGTAGGAGCCTACGAGCAGTACTTC. It codes for CASSHRQVGAYEQYF.

This rearrangement joins TRBV28 to TRBJ2-7, with 9 bases fitting TRBD1. The germline V gene encodes CDR1 MDHEN and CDR2 SYDVKM. J was trimmed by 4 bases and V by 4 bases; bases with no gene match: 11. The CDR3 totals 16 residues. This chain's CDR3 is CASSSHRGLWGYEQYF. Written as DNA, the CDR3 is TGTGCCAGCAGTTCGCACAGGGGGCTCTGGGGTTACGAGCAGTACTTC.

This clone occurred once. This rearrangement joins TRBV2 to TRBJ2-2, with 9 bases aligning to TRBD2. The CDR3 runs 15 residues. V shed 5 bases and J 6 bases; nucleotides not matched to a gene: 7. Germline CDR1 and CDR2: SNHLY and FYNNEI. Here the CDR3 reads CASSPGTSLSGELFF. The CDR3 bases are TGTGCCAGCAGTCCAGGGACTAGCTTATCCGGGGAGCTGTTTTTT.

A remark on this clone: In the same sample, other DNA sequences code for this CDR3. The rearrangement joins TRBV27 to TRBJ1-2, with D perhaps matching TRBD1 (6 bases). V shed 5 bases and J shed 5 bases, with 12 bases lying between them. The CDR3 has 13 amino acids. In germline, CDR1 is MNHEY, CDR2 SMNVEV (reference sequence). The CDR3 DNA reads as TGTGCCAGCAGTCTCAGGGGAGGGTATGGCTACACCTTC. Amino acids: CASSLRGGYGYTF.

A few counts support this clone. V gene TRBV9 combines with J gene TRBJ1-1; D possibly corresponds to TRBD1 (6 bases). Germline-derived CDR1 and CDR2 are SGDLS and YYNGEE. V lost 4 bases to trimming and J lost 0 bases, with 13 bases between them. CDR3 length: 15 amino acids. The CDR3 bases are TGTGCCAGCAGCACCTCGACAGGATTGAACACTGAAGCTTTCTTT. Protein product: CASSTSTGLNTEAFF. The variable domain in full, with the rest retrieved from reference TRBV9 and TRBJ1-1, is DSGVTQTPKHLITATGQRVTLRCSPRSGDLSVYWYQQSLDQGLQFLIQYYNGEERAKGNILERFSAQQFPDLHSELNLSSLELGDSALYFCASSTSTGLNTEAFFGQGTRLTVV.

The chain couples TRBV7-9 to TRBJ1-2, with 7 bases aligning to TRBD1. The CDR3 is made up of 11 amino acids. V shed 3 bases and J 11 bases; nucleotides not matched to a gene: 3. From germline, CDR1 is SEHNR and CDR2 FQNEAQ (reference sequence). The CDR3 protein is CASSLMDRYTF. For the CDR3, the DNA is TGTGCCAGCAGCTTGATGGACAGGTACACCTTC.

This clone was found once. The chain is built from TRBV29-1 and TRBJ1-5; 8 bases are a match to TRBD1. V lost 7 bases, J lost 1 base, and 15 bases stayed unmatched. The CDR3 extends over 17 amino acids. Germline V gene sequence: CDR1 SQVTM, CDR2 ANQGSEA. The DNA of the CDR3 is TGCAGCGCCGAGCGACAGGGGACCCGCTTAAGCAATCAGCCCCAGCATTTT. Translating it yields CSAERQGTRLSNQPQHF. Full variable domain (outside the CDR3, taken from reference TRBV29-1 and TRBJ1-5): SAVISQKPSRDICQRGTSLTIQCQVDSQVTMMFWYRQQPGQSLTLIATANQGSEATYESGFVIDKFPISRPNLTFSTLTVSNMSPEDSSIYLCSAERQGTRLSNQPQHFGDGTRLSIL.

The CDR3 is CASSASGLAKYEQYF. CDR3 nucleotides: TGTGCCAGCAGCGCCTCGGGACTAGCCAAATACGAGCAGTACTTC. The V gene is TRBV2, the J gene TRBJ2-7; 9 nucleotides match TRBD2. CDR3 length: 15 amino acids. CDR1 and CDR2 (germline): SNHLY, FYNNEI. Unmatched junction bases numbered 10, after V lost 6 bases and J lost 4 bases.

The chain combines TRBV2 with TRBJ1-4; D not resolved. Germline values: CDR1 SNHLY, CDR2 FYNNEI. The CDR3 runs to 13 residues. V was clipped by 4 bases and J by 7 bases, with 10 bases between them. CDR3 amino acids: CASSVVPSEKLFF. The DNA for the CDR3 is TGTGCCAGCAGTGTAGTCCCGTCTGAAAAACTGTTTTTT.

The V and J genes are TRBV5-1 and TRBJ2-3, with a tentative D call TRBD2 (6 bases). The germline gives CDR1 SGHRS, CDR2 YFSETQ. With 1 base removed from V and 4 bases from J, the gap between germline ends came to 10 bases. The CDR3 contains 14 residues. The CDR3 here is CASSLNGRPDTQYF. As DNA, the CDR3 is TGCGCCAGCAGCTTGAACGGGAGACCAGATACGCAGTATTTT.

The V and J genes are TRBV28 and TRBJ1-5, with D possibly TRBD1 on 5 matching bases. CDR1 is MDHEN and CDR2 is SYDVKM in the germline V gene. The CDR3 covers 15 residues. V was trimmed by 8 bases and J by 4 bases, leaving 18 bases between them. The CDR3 reads CASSMAGRNNQPQHF. The CDR3 coding sequence is TGTGCCAGCTCAATGGCAGGGAGGAATAATCAGCCCCAGCATTTT.

The chain recombines TRBV5-4 with TRBJ1-1; no clear D gene. V lost 4 bases to trimming and J lost 1 base, with 11 bases between them. Germline V gene lookup returns CDR1 SGHNT and CDR2 YYREEE (reference sequence). The CDR3 has 14 residues. The CDR3 nucleotides are TGTGCCAGCAGCGCGCCCGGGAAGAACACTGAAGCTTTCTTT. Encoded protein: CASSAPGKNTEAFF.

This chain connects TRBV7-9 to TRBJ2-1; TRBD2 is a possible D gene (6 bases). Germline CDR1 SEHNR, CDR2 FQNEAQ (reference sequence). V lost 7 bases to trimming and J lost 3 bases, with 13 bases between them. The CDR3 contains 14 residues. The CDR3 DNA reads TGTGCCAGCACCCGGGGGACTCTCTACAATGAGCAGTTCTTC. Translating gives CASTRGTLYNEQFF.

This clone was found once. The genes are TRBV28 and TRBJ1-2, with 7 bases that match TRBD1. The junction had 1 base not matched to a gene; V was cut back by 4 bases and J by 2 bases. The CDR3 spans 13 residues. Germline values: CDR1 MDHEN, CDR2 SYDVKM. The CDR3 reads CASSSGQNYGYTF. CDR3 sequence (DNA): TGTGCCAGCAGTTCGGGACAGAACTATGGCTACACCTTC.

This clone has a single count. This rearrangement joins TRBV2 to TRBJ2-1; 7 nucleotides align to TRBD2. There are 14 residues in the CDR3. V lost 6 bases to trimming and J lost 4 bases; unmatched junction nucleotides: 6. CDR1 is SNHLY and CDR2 is FYNNEI in the germline V gene. The CDR3, as DNA: TGTGCCAGCAGGGCGGGACTACCATACAATGAGCAGTTCTTC. As protein: CASRAGLPYNEQFF.

The chain links TRBV19 to TRBJ1-1, with 11 bases aligning to TRBD1. Germline lookup yields CDR1 LNHDA and CDR2 SQIVND (reference sequence). The CDR3 contains 16 residues. Trimming at V came to 4 bases and at J to 5 bases, leaving 9 bases not matched to a gene. The CDR3: CASSSRAGTGGTEAFF. The CDR3, as DNA: TGTGCCAGTAGTAGCCGAGCTGGGACAGGGGGTACTGAAGCTTTCTTT.

The chain employs TRBV2 and TRBJ2-2, with unresolved D. V lost 0 bases to trimming and J lost 1 base, with 9 bases between them. Germline assignment: CDR1 SNHLY and CDR2 FYNNEI. This CDR3 has 16 residues. CDR3 sequence reads: CASSEALLLNTGELFF. The CDR3 coding sequence is TGTGCCAGCAGTGAAGCGTTACTACTGAACACCGGGGAGCTGTTTTTT.

The chain uses TRBV28 and TRBJ1-5; unclear D gene. With 5 bases removed from V and 7 bases from J, the gap between germline ends came to 6 bases. Germline V lookup: CDR1 MDHEN, CDR2 SYDVKM. This CDR3 is 11 amino acids long. CDR3 protein: CASSARQPQHF. CDR3 DNA: TGTGCCAGCAGTGCCCGGCAGCCCCAGCATTTT.

This chain connects TRBV18 to TRBJ2-7; a weak D match, TRBD2 (6 bases). Looked up from germline, CDR1 is KGHSH and CDR2 is LQKENI. CDR3 length: 17 amino acids. The V gene lost 0 bases and the J gene lost 0 bases, with 15 bases spanning the gap. The CDR3 reads CASSPPRGSENSYEQYF. Here the CDR3 DNA reads TGTGCCAGCTCACCACCGCGGGGTAGCGAGAACTCCTACGAGCAGTACTTC.

This chain connects TRBV7-9 to TRBJ1-5; D gene ambiguous. V dropped 5 bases and J dropped 6 bases, with 11 bases sitting between them. Germline V lookup: CDR1 SEHNR, CDR2 FQNEAQ (reference sequence). The CDR3 consists of 13 residues. CDR3 in amino acids: CASSPLGGQPQHF. The CDR3 DNA follows: TGTGCCAGCAGCCCACTCGGAGGTCAGCCCCAGCATTTT.

The J gene is TRBJ2-3, the V gene TRBV6-4; possible D gene TRBD2, 7 bases. V lost 6 bases, J lost 9 bases, and 19 bases lay in between. CDR3 size: 14 residues. Germline V gene data show CDR1 as MRHNA and CDR2 as SNTAGT. The DNA of the CDR3 is TGTGCCAGCAGCTCTGCCGGGGGGCCGGGGACGCAGTATTTT. This sequence encodes CASSSAGGPGTQYF.